A selection of T cell receptor beta chains follows, all from one sample in a study of cytomegalovirus exposure and HLA in healthy donors. Profiling relied on immunoSEQ multiplex PCR, and the TCRdb table lists in-frame clones only, not all of them. This sample has some 150,000 clones, with 77% found just once. Material: PBMCs. These receptor sequences come from a female donor in good health and CMV-seronegative. The CDR3 runs from the conserved cysteine through the conserved F or W. D genes are given only for firm matches. Not every row has a clone size; where given, it reads once, few, many or a size class.

abundance: once; v_gene: TRBV29-1; j_gene: TRBJ2-1; d_gene: TRBD2; CDR3nt: TGCAGCGGGTCTCTCATCTCTAGCGGGAGGGCCAATGAGCAGTTCTTC; CDR3aa: CSGSLISSGRANEQFF
abundance: NA; v_gene: TRBV18; j_gene: TRBJ2-7; d_gene: TRBD1; CDR3nt: TGTGCCAGCTCAGCCGACAGGGACGAGCAGTACTTC; CDR3aa: CASSADRDEQYF
abundance: NA; v_gene: TRBV28; j_gene: TRBJ1-5; d_gene: NA; CDR3nt: TGTGCCAGTCGAGACGTAGGGGGCAATCAGCCCCAGCATTTT; CDR3aa: CASRDVGGNQPQHF
abundance: few; v_gene: TRBV5-1; j_gene: TRBJ2-7; d_gene: NA; CDR3nt: TGCGCCAGCAGCTCTGGACTGCGGGCATACCAGTCCGCCTACGAGCAGTACTTC; CDR3aa: CASSSGLRAYQSAYEQYF
abundance: few; v_gene: TRBV10-3; j_gene: TRBJ2-7; d_gene: NA; CDR3nt: TGTGCCATCAGTCCCAGGGTCGGCGAGCAGTACTTC; CDR3aa: CAISPRVGEQYF
abundance: NA; v_gene: TRBV6-4; j_gene: TRBJ1-2; d_gene: TRBD1; CDR3nt: TGTGCCAGCTCGGACAGGGACCACTCCTATGGCTACACCTTC; CDR3aa: CASSDRDHSYGYTF
abundance: NA; v_gene: TRBV9; j_gene: TRBJ1-4; d_gene: TRBD1; CDR3nt: TGTGCCAGCAGCGTAGGTAGGGACAGTAATGAAAAACTGTTTTTT; CDR3aa: CASSVGRDSNEKLFF
abundance: NA; v_gene: TRBV6-5; j_gene: TRBJ1-3; d_gene: TRBD1; CDR3nt: TGTGCCAGCCAACAGGGGGCCGCAGGAAACACCATATATTTT; CDR3aa: CASQQGAAGNTIYF
abundance: NA; v_gene: TRBV2; j_gene: TRBJ2-7; d_gene: TRBD2; CDR3nt: TGTGCCAGCAGTGAAGTGGGTCGGGTAGCGGGCTACGAGCAGTACTTC; CDR3aa: CASSEVGRVAGYEQYF
abundance: NA; v_gene: TRBV5-1; j_gene: TRBJ2-2; d_gene: TRBD2; CDR3nt: TGCGCCAGCAGCTTGGAGGGTCTAGCGGGCACCGGGGAGCTGTTTTTT; CDR3aa: CASSLEGLAGTGELFF
abundance: NA; v_gene: TRBV27; j_gene: TRBJ2-7; d_gene: TRBD1; CDR3nt: TGTGCCAGTTGGACAGGGGACTACGAGCAGTACTTC; CDR3aa: CASWTGDYEQYF
abundance: NA; v_gene: TRBV7-8; j_gene: TRBJ2-7; d_gene: TRBD1; CDR3nt: TGTGCCAGCACTCCGAGGACAGGAGGCATGGTATCAAGGTCCTACGAGCAGTACTTC; CDR3aa: CASTPRTGGMVSRSYEQYF
abundance: NA; v_gene: TRBV5-1; j_gene: TRBJ2-5; d_gene: TRBD1; CDR3nt: TGCGCCAGCAGTTCAGGGGGCGAGACCCAGTACTTC; CDR3aa: CASSSGGETQYF
abundance: few; v_gene: TRBV7-9; j_gene: TRBJ1-2; d_gene: NA; CDR3nt: TGTGCCAGCAGTCAGATCGGCAGGGATGGCTACACCTTC; CDR3aa: CASSQIGRDGYTF
abundance: NA; v_gene: TRBV7-3; j_gene: TRBJ2-5; d_gene: NA; CDR3nt: TGTGCCAGCAGCTTAACTCCAGAACAAGAGACCCAGTACTTC; CDR3aa: CASSLTPEQETQYF
abundance: NA; v_gene: TRBV18; j_gene: TRBJ1-1; d_gene: TRBD1; CDR3nt: TGTGCCAGCTCTCCCGGACAGGGACTCTATCTCGAAGCTTTCTTT; CDR3aa: CASSPGQGLYLEAFF
abundance: NA; v_gene: TRBV6-1; j_gene: TRBJ1-3; d_gene: TRBD1; CDR3nt: TGTGCCAGCAGTGAACAGGGGGCGTTAAACACCATATATTTT; CDR3aa: CASSEQGALNTIYF
abundance: NA; v_gene: TRBV12-5; j_gene: TRBJ2-2; d_gene: NA; CDR3nt: TGTGCTAGTGGTGTTACGGGACACGCGAACACCGGGGAGCTGTTTTTT; CDR3aa: CASGVTGHANTGELFF
abundance: NA; v_gene: TRBV19; j_gene: TRBJ1-2; d_gene: NA; CDR3nt: TGTGCCACCGAGAGATTAGGGGACTATGGCTACACCTTC; CDR3aa: CATERLGDYGYTF
abundance: NA; v_gene: TRBV7-2; j_gene: TRBJ1-2; d_gene: TRBD1; CDR3nt: TGTGCCAGCAGCTTAAACGTCTTTTGGGGACAGGGGATTAACTATGGCTACACCTTC; CDR3aa: CASSLNVFWGQGINYGYTF
abundance: NA; v_gene: TRBV28; j_gene: TRBJ1-1; d_gene: TRBD1; CDR3nt: TGTGCCAGCAGGCCTTGGACAGGCTCCTCGGGCACTGAAGCTTTCTTT; CDR3aa: CASRPWTGSSGTEAFF
abundance: NA; v_gene: TRBV9; j_gene: TRBJ1-4; d_gene: NA; CDR3nt: TGTGCCAGCAGCGGAGGACTTAGCGAAAAACTGTTTTTT; CDR3aa: CASSGGLSEKLFF
abundance: NA; v_gene: TRBV28; j_gene: TRBJ1-2; d_gene: TRBD1; CDR3nt: TGTGCCAGCAGACAGGGGAAGGACTATGGCTACACCTTC; CDR3aa: CASRQGKDYGYTF
abundance: NA; v_gene: TRBV2; j_gene: TRBJ2-4; d_gene: NA; CDR3nt: TGTGCCAGCTTGTGGACTGTAGCCAAAAACATTCAGTACTTC; CDR3aa: CASLWTVAKNIQYF
abundance: NA; v_gene: TRBV9; j_gene: TRBJ1-1; d_gene: NA; CDR3nt: TGTGCCAGCAGCGCGACAGCAATGAACACTGAAGCTTTCTTT; CDR3aa: CASSATAMNTEAFF
abundance: once; v_gene: TRBV7-6; j_gene: TRBJ2-1; d_gene: TRBD2; CDR3nt: TGTGCCAGCAGCCCAGTCGGACTAGCGGGGGGAGGGGAGCAGTTCTTC; CDR3aa: CASSPVGLAGGGEQFF
abundance: once; v_gene: TRBV18; j_gene: TRBJ2-2; d_gene: TRBD1; CDR3nt: TGTGCCAGCTCACCAGCCTCACAGGGGGCGTCCGGGGAGCTGTTTTTT; CDR3aa: CASSPASQGASGELFF
abundance: many; v_gene: TRBV2; j_gene: TRBJ1-5; d_gene: NA; CDR3nt: TGTGCCAGCACCGAAGGAGGGAGACATCAGCCCCAGCATTTT; CDR3aa: CASTEGGRHQPQHF
abundance: NA; v_gene: TRBV12-5; j_gene: TRBJ1-1; d_gene: TRBD1; CDR3nt: TGTGCTAGTGGTTACCGGACAGGAGCGAACACTGAAGCTTTCTTT; CDR3aa: CASGYRTGANTEAFF
abundance: NA; v_gene: TRBV9; j_gene: TRBJ2-1; d_gene: NA; CDR3nt: TGTGCCAGCAGCGTATTGTCCGCGGGTGAGCAGTTCTTC; CDR3aa: CASSVLSAGEQFF
abundance: NA; v_gene: TRBV5-4; j_gene: TRBJ2-2; d_gene: NA; CDR3nt: TGTGCCAGCAGCAGCCGGACAACGAACACCGGGGAGCTGTTTTTT; CDR3aa: CASSSRTTNTGELFF